This T cell receptor (beta chain) came from a study of OX40 agonist ivuxolimab in advanced cancers. Regarding the research as a whole: The costimulatory receptor OX40 (CD134) was targeted by ivuxolimab, a fully human IgG2 agonistic monoclonal antibody. Intravenous ivuxolimab was administered to patients every 2 weeks at six dose levels: 0.01, 0.1, 0.3, 1.5, 3 and 10 mg/kg. The purpose of peripheral TCRbeta sequencing was to test whether ivuxolimab changed TCR sequence diversity and led to clonal T-cell expansion. Among the roughly 50 dose-escalation patients, about 20 had hepatocellular carcinoma, some 15 melanoma, 9 renal cell carcinoma and 9 head and neck cancer. Prior anti-PD-1, anti-PD-L1 or anti-CTLA-4 therapy was permitted, and 30% to 45% of dose-escalation patients had received checkpoint inhibitors. The monotherapy dose-escalation portion (N of about 49 patients) of the phase I ivuxolimab trial is reported in the paper. Three dose-escalation patients achieved partial responses, one with hepatocellular carcinoma and two with cutaneous melanoma. In the dose-escalation cohort, nearly 85% of patients were male, and the mean age was 60 years with a range of roughly 23 to 90. Results the study describes overall, beyond this receptor: Which antigens the clonally expanded peripheral T cells were specific for was not determined. Low levels of normalized T-cell clonal expansion were also seen in some nonresponding patients. At doses of 0.1 to 3.0 mg/kg, clonal expansion of both CD4+ and CD8+ T cells in blood was seen between baseline and week 6. After ivuxolimab, CD8+ T cells had more expanded clones than CD4+ T cells on average. In the 0.1-3.0 mg/kg groups, partial responders had among the lowest normalized peripheral clonal expansion, particularly in CD8+ T cells.

For sequencing of the TCRbeta CDR3 region, genomic DNA was extracted from the sorted cells. The immunoSEQ Assay was used to sequence the TCRbeta CDR3 regions. Not all clones reach the TCRdb copy of this immuneACCESS table, which keeps in-frame sequences only. Checked studies attribute under half of the gap to unresolved V genes and leave the rest unexplained. This sample gives 49,000 or so clones in total; around 88% of them show up just once. In total, the top ten clones hold 11% to 15% of the sample. The CDR3 runs 16 residues from the cysteine to the phenylalanine. The DNA shown is the 48-base CDR3, in frame from base 1. At the junction V is shortened by 1 base and J by 6 bases; bases outside the gene matches: 8. From the germline V gene, CDR1 is LGHNA and CDR2 is YNFKEQ. Turning to this clone: What antigen it recognizes has not been identified. The input lacks base qualities; no much larger clone sits a single base away.

Patients with a history of autoimmune disease or receiving systemic immunosuppression were excluded from the trial. Peripheral blood for TCR sequencing was drawn from every dose cohort at baseline, at cycle 4 day 1 and at cycle 7 day 1. Samples were obtained from an open-label, multicenter, first-in-human phase I dose-escalation trial of ivuxolimab. Adults with locally advanced or metastatic head and neck squamous cell, hepatocellular, melanoma or renal cell carcinoma were enrolled in the trial. CD4+ and CD8+ T cells were sorted separately from peripheral blood before TCR sequencing. The sequence was collected from an adult with an advanced solid tumor such as melanoma, head and neck, liver or kidney cancer. Sample: CD4+ or CD8+ T cells sorted from blood, taken in a trial of the OX40 agonist ivuxolimab. This chain joins TRBV4-2 to TRBJ2-1; 8 bases in between match TRBD2. The base sequence is TGTGCCAGCAGCCAAGTCGTTAGCGGGATAGTCAATGAGCAGTTCTTC. This sequence encodes CASSQVVSGIVNEQFF.